Listed below are T cell receptor beta chains from one sample, sequenced in a study. TCRdb re-called the 5' RACE reads through MiXCR, storing one row per CDR3 protein. The data contain roughly 50,000 distinct CDR3 sequences, more than 20% of them singletons. Sequencing was carried out using tumor-infiltrating naive CD4+ T cells sorted from the breast tumor. These TCRs come from a female donor with breast cancer. The CDR3 runs from the conserved cysteine through the conserved F or W. D genes are given only for firm matches. Rows give clone size only sometimes, using once, few, many, or a class for an expanded clone.

TRBD2	.	TRBV27	TRBJ2-3	TGTGCCAGCAGTTCTCTGACTAGCGGGAGCACAGATACGCAGTATTTT	CASSSLTSGSTDTQYF
.	.	TRBV25-1	TRBJ1-2	TGTGCCAGCAGTGTATCTCCGGACCTCTATGGCTACACCTTC	CASSVSPDLYGYTF
.	few	TRBV24-1	TRBJ2-3	TGTGCCACCAGTGCCGCGAGGCAGGGCACAGATACGCAGTATTTT	CATSAARQGTDTQYF
.	many	TRBV7-2	TRBJ2-3	TGTGCCAGCAGGCAAGGAGATACGCAGTATTTT	CASRQGDTQYF
TRBD2	.	TRBV14	TRBJ2-1	TGTGCCAGCCGCCAAGTACTGGGGGGGGACTACAATGAGCAGTTCTTC	CASRQVLGGDYNEQFF
.	many	TRBV29-1	TRBJ1-1	TGCAGCTCCGTGACAGGGAACACTGAAGCTTTCTTT	CSSVTGNTEAFF
TRBD2	few	TRBV29-1	TRBJ2-1	TGCAGCGTTGGTGGCAGCGGGGTATACAATGAGCAGTTCTTC	CSVGGSGVYNEQFF
TRBD1	few	TRBV5-1	TRBJ1-1	TGCGCCAGCAGCCGCCGGACAGGGGCAGGTTCCATGAACACTGAAGCTTTCTTT	CASSRRTGAGSMNTEAFF
TRBD1	once	TRBV28	TRBJ1-2	TGTGCCAGCAGTCCATCATACTTTGGGACAGATCAACCCTATAGCTACACCTTC	CASSPSYFGTDQPYSYTF
TRBD2	many	TRBV5-1	TRBJ2-5	TGCGCCAGCAGCGTTAGCGGGACTGAGACCCAGTACTTC	CASSVSGTETQYF
.	.	TRBV7-6	TRBJ1-1	TGTGCCAGCAGCGTGGACAGAAACACTGAAGCTTTCTTT	CASSVDRNTEAFF
.	.	TRBV6-2/TRBV6-3	TRBJ2-5	TGTGCCAGCATTCGACAGCCAAAGGGAGAGACCCAGTACTTC	CASIRQPKGETQYF
.	.	TRBV10-3	TRBJ1-1	TGTGCCATCAAAAAAGGGACGGAGAGAGGCGCTGAAGCTTTCTTT	CAIKKGTERGAEAFF
TRBD1	few	TRBV6-5	TRBJ2-1	TGTGCCAGCAGTCCGGACAGGGGGCCCTACAATAAGCAGTTCTTC	CASSPDRGPYNKQFF
.	few	TRBV6-6	TRBJ1-1	TGTGCCAGCAGTGGGGGAGGGGAACGGAACACTGAAGCTTTCTTT	CASSGGGERNTEAFF
.	few	TRBV29-1	TRBJ1-2	TGCAGCGTTGAAGGAGGAGGGTCTAACTATGGCTACACCTTC	CSVEGGGSNYGYTF
.	.	TRBV19	TRBJ2-2	TGTGCCAGTCGAGGGACATCGAACACCGGGGAGCTGTTTTTT	CASRGTSNTGELFF
TRBD1	.	TRBV7-9	TRBJ1-4	TGTGCCAGCAGCTCGGGACAGGGGTATGAAAAACTGTTTTTT	CASSSGQGYEKLFF
.	many	TRBV7-9	TRBJ1-1	TGTGCCAGCAGCTTAGCTCCCCCAGGTTCCACTGAAGCTTTCTTT	CASSLAPPGSTEAFF
.	few	TRBV30	TRBJ1-5	TGTGCCTGGAGTTTATACGCTAATCAGCCCCAGCATTTT	CAWSLYANQPQHF
.	.	TRBV7-8	TRBJ2-1	TGTGCCAGCACCCCTAAATCGGACAATGAGCAGTTCTTC	CASTPKSDNEQFF
TRBD1	.	TRBV7-9	TRBJ2-6	TGTGCCAGCAGCTCAACCGACAGGGACTCTGGGGCCAACGTCCTGACTTTC	CASSSTDRDSGANVLTF
TRBD2	many	TRBV5-1	TRBJ2-7	TGCGCCAGCAGCAGTAAGCGGGGGACCCTCCACGAGCAGTACTTC	CASSSKRGTLHEQYF
.	many	TRBV5-1	TRBJ1-1	TGCGCCAGCAGCTTGGTAGGGCAGAACACTGAAGCTTTCTTT	CASSLVGQNTEAFF
.	many	TRBV12-3/TRBV12-4	TRBJ1-4	TGTGCCAGCAGCTCAGCTACAACTAATGAAAAACTGTTTTTT	CASSSATTNEKLFF
TRBD2	few	TRBV11-2	TRBJ2-1	TGTGCCAGCAGCCCTTGGACTAGCGGGGGGGTTGAGCAGTTCTTC	CASSPWTSGGVEQFF
.	few	TRBV7-2	TRBJ2-3	TGTGCCAGCAGCTTCGAGTATCGGCTCACAGATACGCAGTATTTT	CASSFEYRLTDTQYF
.	.	TRBV5-1	TRBJ2-6	TGCGCCAGCAGCTTCCTTTGGGACTCTGGGGCCAACGTCCTGACTTTC	CASSFLWDSGANVLTF
.	once	TRBV29-1	TRBJ2-3	TGCAGCGCTGAGAGTGGAGGTGGCGCAGATACGCAGTATTTT	CSAESGGGADTQYF
.	few	TRBV7-9	TRBJ2-3	TGTGCCAGCAGCTTAGGGCAGGGGTCCGGCACAGATACGCAGTATTTT	CASSLGQGSGTDTQYF
.	medium-sized	TRBV7-9	TRBJ2-2	TGTGCCAGCAGCAGCCGGAGGACCGTCCCCGGGGAGCTGTTTTTT	CASSSRRTVPGELFF
.	.	TRBV5-1	TRBJ1-1	TGCGCCAGCACAAGGGACCGTGACAACACTGAAGCTTTCTTT	CASTRDRDNTEAFF
TRBD2	.	TRBV2	TRBJ2-2	TGTGCCAGCAGTCCGAGTCGGACTAGCGGGAAGGGGGAGCTGTTTTTT	CASSPSRTSGKGELFF
.	.	TRBV7-9	TRBJ2-7	TGTGCCAGCAGCTTAGGTAATAACTACGAGCAGTACTTC	CASSLGNNYEQYF
.	.	TRBV12-2	TRBJ1-6	TGTGCAAGTCGCTTAAACCCCGGGTGTAATTCACCCCTCCACTTT	CASRLNPGCNSPLHF
TRBD1	few	TRBV5-1	TRBJ2-1	TGCGCCAGCTCCGGACAGGGCGTCTACAATGAGCAGTTCTTC	CASSGQGVYNEQFF